Each of the 3 T cell receptor beta chains below was sequenced from the same sample in a study. TCRdb re-called the RT-PCR reads with MiXCR, one entry per CDR3 protein. The sample lists almost 700,000 distinct CDR3 sequences, more than 13% occurring once. The sequenced sample was memory CD4+ T cells from blood. These receptors were collected from a female donor in good health, serving as a healthy control.

Remarks on this clonotype: A much larger clone lies a single base off, so this may be a read error. The chain joins TRBV6-5 to TRBJ1-2; D not certain. V gave up 5 bases and J gave up 4 bases, with 26 bases separating them. The CDR3 runs to 18 residues. Looked up from germline, CDR1 is MNHEY and CDR2 is SVGAGI. CDR3 nucleotides: TGTGCCAGCAGTAACTATTCCGGTGGGGTAAAGGCTGGCTATGGCTACACCTTC. Translating gives CASSNYSGGVKAGYGYTF.

This clonotype was detected ten times or more. The rearrangement uses TRBV12-3 or TRBV12-4 and TRBJ2-5; D gene unclear. The CDR3 runs 12 residues. Trimming left V 6 bases short and J 4 bases short, with 9 bases between. The CDR3 loop is CASSRSAETQYF. In DNA form, the CDR3 reads TGTGCCAGCAGCCGATCGGCAGAGACCCAGTACTTC.

The rearrangement joins TRBV5-1 to TRBJ1-4, with 7 bases lining up with TRBD1. This CDR3 has 17 residues. The germline V gene encodes CDR1 SGHRS and CDR2 YFSETQ. Trimming took 4 bases from V and 0 from J; bases not matched to a gene: 9. Here the CDR3 reads CASSRRGGLATNEKLFF. CDR3 sequence (DNA): TGCGCCAGCAGCAGAAGAGGGGGCCTTGCAACTAATGAAAAACTGTTTTTT.